The 18 T cell receptor beta chains reported below all come from one sample, sequenced in a study of blood T cells in healthy people across ages. With a J-beta primer mix and a sample-barcoded 5' primer, a second PCR ran about 7 to 12 cycles. TCRdb analysed the 5' RACE reads with MiXCR anew, one entry per CDR3 protein. The sample contains over a million distinct CDR3 sequences, 35% to 45% of which appear only once. Material: blood. Receptors originate from a woman under 30 in good health.

The chain has TRBV20-1 and TRBJ2-1; a possible D gene is TRBD1 (6 bases). CDR3 length: 14 amino acids. CDR1 DFQATT and CDR2 SNEGSKA come from the germline V gene (reference sequence). V was clipped by 0 bases and J by 4 bases, with 10 bases between them. The CDR3, as DNA: TGCAGTGCTAGAGATCTGGACAGTTACAATGAGCAGTTCTTC. This codes for CSARDLDSYNEQFF.

For the CDR3, the DNA is TGTGCCAGCAGTTTATTTGAAGCGGGAGGGGGTGCAACTGAGCAGTTCTTC. Translation: CASSLFEAGGGATEQFF. The chain uses TRBV28 and TRBJ2-1; 10 bases fit TRBD2. The CDR3 runs 17 residues. Losses at the gene ends were 1 base for V and 9 bases for J; bases not matched to a gene: 12. Germline values: CDR1 MDHEN, CDR2 SYDVKM.

In its sample, this clonotype was seen a few times. The chain links TRBV20-1 to TRBJ1-2, with TRBD1 identical over 9 bases. CDR3 length: 14 amino acids. With 3 bases clipped from V and 4 bases from J, the junction kept 6 bases outside the gene matches. Germline V gene data show CDR1 as DFQATT and CDR2 as SNEGSKA (reference sequence). The chain's CDR3 is CSASLTGGGYGYTF. In DNA form, the CDR3 reads TGCAGTGCTAGCCTGACAGGGGGGGGCTATGGCTACACCTTC.

This clonotype came up a few times. The chain employs TRBV12-5 and TRBJ1-2; the D gene is possibly TRBD1 (5 bases). CDR1 and CDR2 (germline): LGHNT, FRNRAP. This CDR3 is built from 13 residues. Between the trimmed V and J ends, which lost 5 bases and 8 bases, there was a span of 15 bases. The DNA of the CDR3 is TGTGCTAGTGGTCCGGTCAGGGAGCCCGGCTACACCTTC. Its protein is CASGPVREPGYTF.

As concerns this clonotype: A much larger clone differs from this one at a single base, so this may be a read error. The chain links TRBV29-1 to TRBJ2-4; TRBD1 might be the D (5 bases). The CDR3 spans 11 residues. Trimming cost V 7 bases and J 13 bases, with 17 bases left between them. Germline V gene data show CDR1 as SQVTM and CDR2 as ANQGSEA. DNA for the CDR3: TGCAGCGCCGTGGACATCTACGGGCAGTACTTC. Amino acids: CSAVDIYGQYF.

This sequence joins TRBV29-1 and TRBJ2-1, with 9 bases matching TRBD2. Germline CDR1 reads SQVTM; CDR2 reads ANQGSEA. After removal of 5 bases from V and 13 bases from J, the junction contained 15 bases not matched to a gene. This CDR3 contains 14 residues. CDR3 nucleotides: TGCAGCGTTTTGAGAGCGGGAGGAGAAGAGACCCAGTTCTTC. Its protein is CSVLRAGGEETQFF.

This clonotype occurred a few times. The V and J genes are TRBV3-1 and TRBJ2-3; perhaps TRBD2 as D (5 bases). Per the germline V gene, CDR1 is LGHDT and CDR2 is YNNKEL (reference sequence). With 3 bases removed from V and 6 bases from J, the gap between germline ends came to 19 bases. The CDR3 totals 16 residues. The CDR3 region has the DNA TGTGCCAGCAGCCACGACTACCCGCCCCAGGCTGATACGCAGTATTTT. This translates into CASSHDYPPQADTQYF.

This clonotype turned up a few times. This chain uses TRBV4-2 with TRBJ1-6; D remains unclear. V lost 0 bases and J 4 bases, leaving 7 bases between the germline ends. CDR3 length: 15 amino acids. CDR1 and CDR2 from the germline V gene are LGHNA and YNFKEQ. Here the CDR3 reads CASSQEPGYNSPLHF. As DNA, the CDR3 is TGTGCCAGCAGCCAAGAACCAGGTTATAATTCACCCCTCCACTTT.

V usage is TRBV7-9 and J usage is TRBJ1-2, with D perhaps TRBD1 (6 bases). The CDR3 loop spans 13 amino acids. The germline CDR1 and CDR2 sequences are SEHNR and FQNEAQ (reference sequence). With 5 bases removed from V and 6 bases from J, the gap between germline ends came to 13 bases. The CDR3 nucleotides are TGTGCCAGCAGCCAACAGGGAATTGATGGCTACACCTTC. Its translation is CASSQQGIDGYTF.

This clonotype was counted a single time. This may be a read error: a much more frequent sequence differs by one nucleotide. The CDR3 here is CASSVALRNEQFF. CDR3 DNA sequence: TGTGCCAGCAGCGTAGCGTTGAGGAATGAGCAGTTCTTC. The V gene is TRBV7-9, the J gene TRBJ2-1; a weak D match, TRBD2 (5 bases). The germline V gene has CDR1 SEHNR and CDR2 FQNEAQ (reference sequence). The CDR3 runs to 13 residues.

Here the CDR3 reads CSARDLTGDFFDEQYF. The CDR3 nucleotides read TGCAGTGCTAGAGATCTAACAGGGGATTTCTTTGATGAGCAGTACTTC. V is TRBV20-1 and J is TRBJ2-5, with 7 bases that match TRBD1. The germline gives CDR1 DFQATT, CDR2 SNEGSKA (reference sequence). The CDR3 is 16 amino acids. The trim removed 0 bases at V and 11 bases at J, leaving 18 bases unmatched.

The rearrangement uses TRBV4-3 and TRBJ2-1; TRBD2 might be the D (6 bases). The CDR3 has 15 amino acids. Germline loops: CDR1 LGHNA, CDR2 YSLEER. V was clipped by 0 bases and J by 4 bases, with 10 bases between them. The CDR3 here is CASSQDRDLYNEQFF. The CDR3 DNA sequence: TGCGCCAGCAGCCAAGATAGGGACTTGTACAATGAGCAGTTCTTC.

The chain couples TRBV6-1 to TRBJ2-7; 10 nucleotides align to TRBD1. The J call may be faulty, since TRBJ2-5 better matches the DNA end. Germline V gene data show CDR1 as MNHNS and CDR2 as SASEGT. The CDR3 runs 15 residues. CDR3 DNA sequence: TGTGCCAGCAGTGACGGACAGGGGGGATCGGAGACCCAGTACTTC. This codes for CASSDGQGGSETQYF.

V gene TRBV20-1 combines with J gene TRBJ2-1; D not certain. The CDR3 is 15 amino acids. Germline CDR1 is DFQATT and CDR2 is SNEGSKA (reference sequence). The V end was cut by 2 bases, the J end by 3 bases, with 14 bases between. CDR3 amino acids: CSARSQILLYNEQFF. The CDR3 DNA follows: TGCAGTGCTAGAAGTCAGATTCTACTCTACAATGAGCAGTTCTTC.

This chain uses TRBV5-6 with TRBJ2-3; D unclear. In germline, CDR1 is SGHDT, CDR2 YYEEEE. The CDR3 sequence is 14 residues long. V gave up 2 bases and J gave up 4 bases, with 11 bases separating them. The CDR3 here is CASSLLRSPDTQYF. For the CDR3, the DNA is TGTGCCAGCAGCTTACTCAGGTCTCCAGATACGCAGTATTTT. Variable domain in full (rest from reference TRBV5-6 and TRBJ2-3): DAGVTQSPTHLIKTRGQQVTLRCSPKSGHDTVSWYQQALGQGPQFIFQYYEEEERQRGNFPDRFSGHQFPNYSSELNVNALLLGDSALYLCASSLLRSPDTQYFGPGTRLTVL.

In its sample, this clonotype was seen a few times. The chain combines TRBV27 with TRBJ1-6; D ambiguous. CDR1 is MNHEY and CDR2 is SMNVEV in the germline V gene (reference sequence). Trimming took off 6 bases at V and 7 bases at J, with 7 bases between the two ends. The CDR3 runs 12 residues. The CDR3 protein is CASRSTNSPLHF. The CDR3 bases are TGTGCCAGCAGATCGACCAATTCACCCCTCCACTTT.

At least ten counts were recorded for this clonotype. The chain recombines TRBV29-1 with TRBJ2-1; 7 nucleotides align to TRBD2. The CDR3 sequence is 15 residues long. The junction had 15 bases not matched to a gene; V was cut back by 4 bases and J by 9 bases. The germline V gene encodes CDR1 SQVTM and CDR2 ANQGSEA. The CDR3 sequence is CSVVPQGGEGGEQFF. For the CDR3, the DNA is TGCAGCGTTGTCCCCCAGGGAGGGGAGGGTGGTGAGCAGTTCTTC.

CDR3 in amino acids: CASSYGQGFSYEQYF. CDR3 nucleotide sequence: TGTGCCAGCAGTTATGGACAGGGGTTCTCCTACGAGCAGTACTTC. The chain links TRBV6-6 to TRBJ2-7, with 9 bases aligning to TRBD1. The ends lost 3 bases at V and 0 bases at J; junction bases unmatched: 3. The germline CDR1 and CDR2 sequences are MNHNY and SVGAGI (reference sequence). The CDR3 extends over 15 amino acids.